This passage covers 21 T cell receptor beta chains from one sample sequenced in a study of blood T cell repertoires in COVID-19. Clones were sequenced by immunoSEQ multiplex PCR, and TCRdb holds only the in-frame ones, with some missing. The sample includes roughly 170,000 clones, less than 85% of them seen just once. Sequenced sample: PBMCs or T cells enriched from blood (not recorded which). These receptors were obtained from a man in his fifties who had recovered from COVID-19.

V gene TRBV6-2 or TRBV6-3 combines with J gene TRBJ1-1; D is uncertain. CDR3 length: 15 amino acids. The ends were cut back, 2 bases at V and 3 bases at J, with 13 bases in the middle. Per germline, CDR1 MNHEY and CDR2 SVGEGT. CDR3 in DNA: TGTGCCAGCAGTTACCCTCGGGGAGGCTACACTGAAGCTTTCTTT. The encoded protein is CASSYPRGGYTEAFF.

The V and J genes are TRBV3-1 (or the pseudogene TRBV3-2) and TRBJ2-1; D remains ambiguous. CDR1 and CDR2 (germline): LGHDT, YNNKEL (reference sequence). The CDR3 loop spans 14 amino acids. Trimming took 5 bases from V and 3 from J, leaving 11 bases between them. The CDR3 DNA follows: TGTGCCAGCAGCGCTCCCGGCGGCTACAATGAGCAGTTCTTC. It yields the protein CASSAPGGYNEQFF.

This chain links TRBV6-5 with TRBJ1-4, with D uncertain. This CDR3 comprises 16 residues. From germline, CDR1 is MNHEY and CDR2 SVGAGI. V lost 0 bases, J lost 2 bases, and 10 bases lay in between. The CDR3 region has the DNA TGTGCCAGCAGTTACTCGGGTCCGGGTACTAATGAAAAACTGTTTTTT. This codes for CASSYSGPGTNEKLFF.

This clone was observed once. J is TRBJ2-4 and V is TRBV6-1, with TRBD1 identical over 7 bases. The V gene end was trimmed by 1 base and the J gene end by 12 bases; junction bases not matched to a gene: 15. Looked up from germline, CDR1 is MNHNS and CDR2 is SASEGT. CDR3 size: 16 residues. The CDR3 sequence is CASSEGPGQSAGRQYF. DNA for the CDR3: TGTGCCAGCAGTGAAGGGCCGGGACAGTCTGCTGGGCGTCAGTACTTC.

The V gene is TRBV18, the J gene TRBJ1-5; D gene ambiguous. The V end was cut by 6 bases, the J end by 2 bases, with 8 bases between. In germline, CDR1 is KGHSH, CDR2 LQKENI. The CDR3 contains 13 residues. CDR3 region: CASSPAGNQPQHF. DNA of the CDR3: TGTGCCAGCTCCCCAGCGGGCAATCAGCCCCAGCATTTT.

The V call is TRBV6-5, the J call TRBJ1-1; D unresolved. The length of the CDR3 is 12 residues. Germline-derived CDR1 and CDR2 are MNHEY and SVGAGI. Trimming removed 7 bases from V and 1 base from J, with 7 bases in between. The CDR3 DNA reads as TGTGCCAGCATCACCAGGAACACTGAAGCTTTCTTT. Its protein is CASITRNTEAFF.

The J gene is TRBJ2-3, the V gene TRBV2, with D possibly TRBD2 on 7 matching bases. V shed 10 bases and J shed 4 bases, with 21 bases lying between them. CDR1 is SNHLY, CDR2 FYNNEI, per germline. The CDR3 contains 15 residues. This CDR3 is CAIIQGGAGADTQYF. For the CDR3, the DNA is TGTGCCATTATACAAGGGGGGGCTGGTGCAGATACGCAGTATTTT.

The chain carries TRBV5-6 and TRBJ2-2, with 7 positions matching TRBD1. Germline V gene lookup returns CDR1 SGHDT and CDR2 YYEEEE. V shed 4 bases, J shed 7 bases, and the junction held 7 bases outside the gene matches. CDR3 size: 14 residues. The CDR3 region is CASSQTGYIGELFF. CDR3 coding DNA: TGTGCCAGCAGCCAGACAGGGTACATCGGGGAGCTGTTTTTT.

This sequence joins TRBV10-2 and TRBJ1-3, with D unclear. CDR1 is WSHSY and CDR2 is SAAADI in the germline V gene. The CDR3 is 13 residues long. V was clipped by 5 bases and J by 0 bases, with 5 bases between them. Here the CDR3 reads CASSKSSGNTIYF. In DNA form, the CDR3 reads TGCGCCAGCAGTAAGAGCTCTGGAAACACCATATATTTT.

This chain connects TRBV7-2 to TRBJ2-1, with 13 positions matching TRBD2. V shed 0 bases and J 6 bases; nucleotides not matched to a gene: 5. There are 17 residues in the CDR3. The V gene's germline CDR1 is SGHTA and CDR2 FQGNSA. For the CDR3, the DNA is TGTGCCAGCAGCTTAGCCGTTAGACTAGCGGGGGGCAATGAGCAGTTCTTC. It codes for CASSLAVRLAGGNEQFF.

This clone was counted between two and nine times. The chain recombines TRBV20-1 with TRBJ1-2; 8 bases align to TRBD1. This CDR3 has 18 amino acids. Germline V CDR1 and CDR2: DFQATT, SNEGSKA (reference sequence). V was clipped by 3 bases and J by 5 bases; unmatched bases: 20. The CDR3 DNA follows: TGCAGTGCTAGTGCTGTACCTGGACAGGGCATGTCTAGGTATGGCTACACCTTC. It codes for CSASAVPGQGMSRYGYTF.

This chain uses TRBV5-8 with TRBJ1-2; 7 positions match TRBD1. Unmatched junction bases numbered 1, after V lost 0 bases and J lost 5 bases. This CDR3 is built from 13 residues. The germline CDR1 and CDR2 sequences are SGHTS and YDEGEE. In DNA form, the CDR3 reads TGTGCCAGCAGCTTGGTGACAGGGTATGGCTACACCTTC. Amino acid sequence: CASSLVTGYGYTF.

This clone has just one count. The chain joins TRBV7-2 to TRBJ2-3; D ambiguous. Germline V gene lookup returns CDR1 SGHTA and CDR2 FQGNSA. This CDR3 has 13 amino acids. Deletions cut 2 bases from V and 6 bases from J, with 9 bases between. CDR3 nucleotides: TGTGCCAGCAGCTTAAATGTCGCGGATACGCAGTATTTT. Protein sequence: CASSLNVADTQYF.

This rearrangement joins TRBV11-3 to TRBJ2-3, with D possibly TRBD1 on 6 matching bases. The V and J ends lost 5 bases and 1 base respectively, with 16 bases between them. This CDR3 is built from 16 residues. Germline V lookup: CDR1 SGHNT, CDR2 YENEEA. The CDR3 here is CASSRRDRSGTDTQYF. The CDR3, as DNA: TGTGCCAGCAGCCGACGCGACAGGTCAGGCACAGATACGCAGTATTTT.

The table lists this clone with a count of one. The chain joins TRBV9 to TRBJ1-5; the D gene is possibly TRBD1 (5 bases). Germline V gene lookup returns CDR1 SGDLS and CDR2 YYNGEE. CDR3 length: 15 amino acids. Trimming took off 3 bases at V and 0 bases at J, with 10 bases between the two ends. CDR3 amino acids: CASSARGDSNQPQHF. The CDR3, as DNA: TGTGCCAGCAGCGCGCGGGGGGATAGCAATCAGCCCCAGCATTTT.

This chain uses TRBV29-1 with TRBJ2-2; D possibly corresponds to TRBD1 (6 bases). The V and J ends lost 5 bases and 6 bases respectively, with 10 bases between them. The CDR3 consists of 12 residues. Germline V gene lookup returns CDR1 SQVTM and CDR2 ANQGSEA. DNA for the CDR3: TGCAGCGTTCGGGACACGGCCGGGGAGCTGTTTTTT. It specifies CSVRDTAGELFF.

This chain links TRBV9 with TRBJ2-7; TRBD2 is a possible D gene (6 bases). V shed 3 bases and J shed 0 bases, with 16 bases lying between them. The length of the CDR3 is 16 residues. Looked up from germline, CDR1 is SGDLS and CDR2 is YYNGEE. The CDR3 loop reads CASSAPVGSGSYEQYF. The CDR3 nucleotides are TGTGCCAGCAGCGCCCCGGTGGGTAGCGGCTCCTACGAGCAGTACTTC.

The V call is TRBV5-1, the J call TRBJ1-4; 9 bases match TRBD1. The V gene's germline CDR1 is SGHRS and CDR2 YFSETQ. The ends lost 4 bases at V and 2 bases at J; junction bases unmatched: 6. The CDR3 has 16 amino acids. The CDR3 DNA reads TGCGCCAGCAGCCCACAACAGGGGGCGACTAATGAAAAACTGTTTTTT. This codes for CASSPQQGATNEKLFF.

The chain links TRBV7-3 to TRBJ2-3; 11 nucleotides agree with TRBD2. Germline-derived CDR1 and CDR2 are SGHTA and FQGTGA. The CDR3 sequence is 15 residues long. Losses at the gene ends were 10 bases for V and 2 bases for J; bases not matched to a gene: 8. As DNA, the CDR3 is TGTGCCACCTCACTAGCGGGGGTAGTCACAGATACGCAGTATTTT. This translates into CATSLAGVVTDTQYF.

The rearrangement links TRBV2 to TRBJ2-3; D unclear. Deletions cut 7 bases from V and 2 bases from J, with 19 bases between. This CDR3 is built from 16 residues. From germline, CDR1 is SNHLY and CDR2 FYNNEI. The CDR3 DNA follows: TGTGCCAGCACCCCTTCTCTGCGGCAGTCCACAGATACGCAGTATTTT. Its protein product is CASTPSLRQSTDTQYF.

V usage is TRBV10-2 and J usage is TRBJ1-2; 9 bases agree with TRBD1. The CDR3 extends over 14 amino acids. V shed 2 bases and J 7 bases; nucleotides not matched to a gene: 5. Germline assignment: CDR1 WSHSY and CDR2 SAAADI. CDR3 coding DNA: TGCGCCAGCAGTGAGGGGGACAGGGTTGTTGGCTACACCTTC. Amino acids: CASSEGDRVVGYTF.